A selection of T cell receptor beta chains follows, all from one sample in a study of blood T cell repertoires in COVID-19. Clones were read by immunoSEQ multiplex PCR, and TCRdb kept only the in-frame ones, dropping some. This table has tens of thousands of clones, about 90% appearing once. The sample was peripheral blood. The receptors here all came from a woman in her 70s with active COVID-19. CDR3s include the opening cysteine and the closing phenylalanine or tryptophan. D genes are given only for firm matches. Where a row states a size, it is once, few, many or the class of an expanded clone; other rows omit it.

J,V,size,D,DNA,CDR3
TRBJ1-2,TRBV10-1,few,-,TGCGCCAGCAGTGAGTGGGGGGGGGCAGGCCCTCAAGACTATGGCTACACCTTC,CASSEWGGAGPQDYGYTF
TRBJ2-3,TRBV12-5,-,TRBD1,TGTGCTAGTGCCCCGACAGGGCACAGCCCCACAGATACGCAGTATTTT,CASAPTGHSPTDTQYF
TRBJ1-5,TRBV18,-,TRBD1,TGTGCCAGCTCACCACCGGGACAGGGACAGCCCCAGCATTTT,CASSPPGQGQPQHF
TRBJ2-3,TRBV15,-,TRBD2,TGTGCCACCGGGACTAGAAGGGATAGTGCGCAGTATTTT,CATGTRRDSAQYF
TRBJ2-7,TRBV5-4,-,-,TGTGCCAGCAGCTTGTGGACTGACGACGAGCAGTACTTC,CASSLWTDDEQYF
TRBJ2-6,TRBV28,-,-,TGTGCCAGCAGCCTCACACAAACCAACGTCCTGACTTTC,CASSLTQTNVLTF
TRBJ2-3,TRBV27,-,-,TGTGCCAGCAGTTTCTCCAGTTCAGATACGCAGTATTTT,CASSFSSSDTQYF
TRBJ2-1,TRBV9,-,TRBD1,TGTGCCAGCAGCTTAGGGACAGGGGTTTACTACAATGAGCAGTTCTTC,CASSLGTGVYYNEQFF
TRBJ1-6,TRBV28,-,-,TGTGCCAGCAGTTTAGGAGTTTTACCAAATAATTCACCCCTCCACTTT,CASSLGVLPNNSPLHF
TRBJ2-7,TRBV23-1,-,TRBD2,TGCGCCAGCACCCTTCTAGCGGCGAGCTCCTACGAGCAGTACTTC,CASTLLAASSYEQYF
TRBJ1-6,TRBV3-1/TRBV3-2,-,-,TGTGCCAGCAGCCAGCGGACTTATAATTCACCCCTCCACTTT,CASSQRTYNSPLHF
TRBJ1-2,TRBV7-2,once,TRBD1,TGTGCCAGCAGCTTAGCGCTATTAGGGGGCGCCTATGGCTACACCTTC,CASSLALLGGAYGYTF
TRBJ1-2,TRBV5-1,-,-,TGCGCCAGCAGCCCGACAGTGCTCTATGGCTACACCTTC,CASSPTVLYGYTF
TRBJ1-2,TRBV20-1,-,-,TGCAGTGCCCAACAGGGATTTGACTACACCTTC,CSAQQGFDYTF
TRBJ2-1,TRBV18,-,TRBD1,TGTGCCAGCTCACCAATGGCAGGGGGCGACTACAATGAGCAGTTCTTC,CASSPMAGGDYNEQFF
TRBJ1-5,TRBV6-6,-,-,TGTGCCAGCAGATCACAGGGTTCGGGCCAGCCCCAGCATTTT,CASRSQGSGQPQHF
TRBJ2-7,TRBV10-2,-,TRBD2,TGCGCCAGCAGTGACCCGCCCGGACTAGCGCTCTACGAGCAGTACTTC,CASSDPPGLALYEQYF
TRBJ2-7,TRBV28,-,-,TGTGCCAGCAGGAACTCCGGGGGCTCCTACGAGCAGTACTTC,CASRNSGGSYEQYF
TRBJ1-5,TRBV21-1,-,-,TGTGCCACTCCCCAAAGCGGCGGTAGACCCGTAGATAGCAATCAGCCCCAGCATTTT,CATPQSGGRPVDSNQPQHF
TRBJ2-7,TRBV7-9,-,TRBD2,TGTGCCAGCAGCCTCAGGGGGGGTAGCGGGAGCTACGAGCAGTACTTC,CASSLRGGSGSYEQYF
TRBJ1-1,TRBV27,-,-,TGTGCCAGCAGCTGGGCGGGGGGGGGCACTGAAGCTTTCTTT,CASSWAGGGTEAFF
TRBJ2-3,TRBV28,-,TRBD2,TGTGCCAGCAGTCCGCGGACCGGGACTAGCGGGTATCGCACAGATACGCAGTATTTT,CASSPRTGTSGYRTDTQYF
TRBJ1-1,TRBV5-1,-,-,TGCGCCAGCAGCTTGGCACAGAATTGGAGAGGGGGAGAAGCTTTCTTT,CASSLAQNWRGGEAFF
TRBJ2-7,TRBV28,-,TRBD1,TGTGCCAGCAGCGGCCCTCAGGGGGCCCCTTCCTACGAGCAGTACTTC,CASSGPQGAPSYEQYF
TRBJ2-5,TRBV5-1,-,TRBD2,TGCGCCAGCAGCCTTGATGGACTAGCCCAAGAGACCCAGTACTTC,CASSLDGLAQETQYF
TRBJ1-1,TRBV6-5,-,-,TGTGCCAGCATGGCCAGGCCGGGGGGGAACACTGAAGCTTTCTTT,CASMARPGGNTEAFF
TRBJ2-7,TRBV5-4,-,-,TGTGCCAGCGGTCTAGACAGGACCCTTGCCGAGCAGTACTTC,CASGLDRTLAEQYF
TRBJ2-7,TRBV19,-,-,TGTGCCAGTAGTATAGGAGGACTTAACGAGCAGTACTTC,CASSIGGLNEQYF
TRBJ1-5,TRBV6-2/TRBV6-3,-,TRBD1,TGTGCCAGCAGTCTTATATTGACGGGACCCTCAGGGGGTCAGCCCCAGCATTTT,CASSLILTGPSGGQPQHF
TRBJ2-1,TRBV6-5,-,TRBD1,TGTGCCAGCAAGGAGACAGGGGGCGTAGGTGAGCAGTTCTTC,CASKETGGVGEQFF
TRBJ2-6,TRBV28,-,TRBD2,TGTGCCAGCAGTTTTTGGGGGGGCAACGTCCTGACTTTC,CASSFWGGNVLTF
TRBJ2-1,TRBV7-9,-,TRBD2,TGTGCCAGCAGCTGGACTAGTGGCAATGAGCAGTTCTTC,CASSWTSGNEQFF
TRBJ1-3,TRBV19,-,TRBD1,TGTGCCAGTAGTACGACAGGGGCTGGAAACACCATATATTTT,CASSTTGAGNTIYF
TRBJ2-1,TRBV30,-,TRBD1,TGTGCCTGCGCGGACAGGGGGTCCTACAATGAGCAGTTCTTC,CACADRGSYNEQFF
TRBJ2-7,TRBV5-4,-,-,TGTGCCAGCAGCCTGGGGGGGCTAGCGGTCTACGAGCAGTACTTC,CASSLGGLAVYEQYF
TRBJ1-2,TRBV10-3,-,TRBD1,TGTGCCATCAGCCCGGGACAGGGGAGAGGCTACACCTTC,CAISPGQGRGYTF
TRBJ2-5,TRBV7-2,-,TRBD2,TGTGCCAGCAGCTTAGCGTCTGGACTAGCGGGAGGGATGGGGACCCAGTACTTC,CASSLASGLAGGMGTQYF
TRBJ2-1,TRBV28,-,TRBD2,TGTGCCAGCAGTAATAGCGGGAGGACTATCAACAATGAGCAGTTCTTC,CASSNSGRTINNEQFF
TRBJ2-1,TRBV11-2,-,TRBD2,TGTGCCAGCAGCCAACTAGCGGGAGGGCCGTGGGATGAGCAGTTCTTC,CASSQLAGGPWDEQFF
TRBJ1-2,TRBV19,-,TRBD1,TGTGCCAGTAGTCGACAGGGAGAGACGAGCTACACCTTC,CASSRQGETSYTF
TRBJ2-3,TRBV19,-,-,TGTGCCAGCCAAAATCGGGGACTGAGCACAGATACGCAGTATTTT,CASQNRGLSTDTQYF
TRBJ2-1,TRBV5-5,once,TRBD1,TGTGCCAGCAGCAATCAAACGACAGGGCGCTATGAGCAGTTCTTC,CASSNQTTGRYEQFF
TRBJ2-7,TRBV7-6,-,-,TGTGCCAGCAGCTCCGGGACAAGCCCCACCTACGAGCAGTACTTC,CASSSGTSPTYEQYF
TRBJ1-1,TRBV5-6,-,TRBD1,TGTGCCAGCAGCTCTTCGACAGGGGCTTTGAACACTGAAGCTTTCTTT,CASSSSTGALNTEAFF
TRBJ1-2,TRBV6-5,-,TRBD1,TGTGCCAGCAGCAGACAGGGGATGACGAACTATGGCTACACCTTC,CASSRQGMTNYGYTF
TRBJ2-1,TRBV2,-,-,TGTGCCAGCAGTCAGACATCGAATGAGCAGTTCTTC,CASSQTSNEQFF
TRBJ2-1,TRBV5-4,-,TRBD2,TGTGCCAGCAGCTCTATAGCGGGAGGCCCCAATGAGCAGTTCTTC,CASSSIAGGPNEQFF
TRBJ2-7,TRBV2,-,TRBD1,TGTGCCAGCAGTGACAGGGGGCGTGAGCAGTACTTC,CASSDRGREQYF
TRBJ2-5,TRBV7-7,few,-,TGTGCTAGCAGCCCCGGACTGGATAAAGAGACCCAGTACTTC,CASSPGLDKETQYF
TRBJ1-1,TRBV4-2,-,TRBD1,TGTGCCAGCAGCCAAAGGACAGGGGGAGCCACTGAAGCTTTCTTT,CASSQRTGGATEAFF